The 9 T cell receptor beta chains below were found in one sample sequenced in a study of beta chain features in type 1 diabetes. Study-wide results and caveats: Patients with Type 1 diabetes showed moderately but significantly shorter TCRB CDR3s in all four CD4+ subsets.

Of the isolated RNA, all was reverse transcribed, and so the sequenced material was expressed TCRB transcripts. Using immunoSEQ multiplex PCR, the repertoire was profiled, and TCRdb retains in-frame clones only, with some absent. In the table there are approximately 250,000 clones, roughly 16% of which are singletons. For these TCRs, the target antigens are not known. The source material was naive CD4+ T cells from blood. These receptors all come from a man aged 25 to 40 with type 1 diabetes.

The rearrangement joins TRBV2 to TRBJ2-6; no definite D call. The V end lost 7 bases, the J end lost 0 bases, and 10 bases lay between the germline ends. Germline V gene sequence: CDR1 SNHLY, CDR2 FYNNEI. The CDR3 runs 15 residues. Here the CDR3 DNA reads TGTGCCAGCAATTTTCGGAGCTCTGGGGCCAACGTCCTGACTTTC. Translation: CASNFRSSGANVLTF.

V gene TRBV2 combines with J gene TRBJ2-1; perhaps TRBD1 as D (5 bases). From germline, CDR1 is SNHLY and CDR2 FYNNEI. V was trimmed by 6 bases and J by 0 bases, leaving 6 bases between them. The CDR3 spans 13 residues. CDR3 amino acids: CASSQGSYNEQFF. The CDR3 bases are TGTGCCAGCAGCCAGGGCTCCTACAATGAGCAGTTCTTC.

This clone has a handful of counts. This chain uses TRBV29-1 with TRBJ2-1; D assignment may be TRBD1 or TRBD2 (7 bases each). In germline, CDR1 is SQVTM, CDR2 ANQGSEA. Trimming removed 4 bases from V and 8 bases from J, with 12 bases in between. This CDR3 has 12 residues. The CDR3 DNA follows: TGCAGCGTTGGTCAGGGGGGGCATGAGCAGTTCTTC. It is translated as CSVGQGGHEQFF.

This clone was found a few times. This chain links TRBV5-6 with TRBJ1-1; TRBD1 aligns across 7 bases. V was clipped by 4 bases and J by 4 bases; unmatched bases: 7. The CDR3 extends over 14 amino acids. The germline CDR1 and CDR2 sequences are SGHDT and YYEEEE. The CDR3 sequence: CASSIRGAGTEAFF. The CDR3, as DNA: TGTGCCAGCAGCATCAGGGGGGCGGGCACTGAAGCTTTCTTT.

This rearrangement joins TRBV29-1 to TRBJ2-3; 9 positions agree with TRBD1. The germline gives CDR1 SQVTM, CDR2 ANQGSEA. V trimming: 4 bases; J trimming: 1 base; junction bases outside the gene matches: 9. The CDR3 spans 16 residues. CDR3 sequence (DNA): TGCAGCGTTGGGGGGGACAGGGAAGGTGGCACAGATACGCAGTATTTT. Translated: CSVGGDREGGTDTQYF.

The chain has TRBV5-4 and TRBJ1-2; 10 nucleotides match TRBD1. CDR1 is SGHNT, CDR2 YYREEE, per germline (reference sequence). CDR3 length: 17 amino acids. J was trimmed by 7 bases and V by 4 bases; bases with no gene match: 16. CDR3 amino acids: CASSIRQGAERVGGYTF. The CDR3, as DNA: TGTGCCAGCAGCATAAGACAGGGGGCTGAACGCGTTGGTGGCTACACCTTC.

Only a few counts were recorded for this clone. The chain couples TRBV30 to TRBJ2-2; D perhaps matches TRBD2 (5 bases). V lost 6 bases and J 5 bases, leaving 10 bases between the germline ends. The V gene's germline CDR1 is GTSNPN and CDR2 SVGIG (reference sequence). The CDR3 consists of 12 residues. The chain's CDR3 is CACTRGTGELFF. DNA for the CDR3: TGTGCCTGTACCCGAGGGACCGGGGAGCTGTTTTTT.

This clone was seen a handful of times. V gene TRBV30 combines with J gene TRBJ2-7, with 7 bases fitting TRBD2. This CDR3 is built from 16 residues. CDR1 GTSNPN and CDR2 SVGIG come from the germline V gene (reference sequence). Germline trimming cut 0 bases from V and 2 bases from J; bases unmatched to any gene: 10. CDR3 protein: CAWSVWGRGDTYEQYF. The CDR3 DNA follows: TGTGCCTGGAGTGTCTGGGGGAGGGGAGATACCTACGAGCAGTACTTC.

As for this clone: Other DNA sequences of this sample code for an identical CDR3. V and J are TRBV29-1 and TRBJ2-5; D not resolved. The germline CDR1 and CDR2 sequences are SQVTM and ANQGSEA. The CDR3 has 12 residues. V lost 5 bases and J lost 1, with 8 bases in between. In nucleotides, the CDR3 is TGCAGCGTTACCGGAGCCCAAGAGACCCAGTACTTC. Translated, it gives CSVTGAQETQYF. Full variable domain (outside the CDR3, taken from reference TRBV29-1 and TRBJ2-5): SAVISQKPSRDICQRGTSLTIQCQVDSQVTMMFWYRQQPGQSLTLIATANQGSEATYESGFVIDKFPISRPNLTFSTLTVSNMSPEDSSIYLCSVTGAQETQYFGPGTRLLVL.